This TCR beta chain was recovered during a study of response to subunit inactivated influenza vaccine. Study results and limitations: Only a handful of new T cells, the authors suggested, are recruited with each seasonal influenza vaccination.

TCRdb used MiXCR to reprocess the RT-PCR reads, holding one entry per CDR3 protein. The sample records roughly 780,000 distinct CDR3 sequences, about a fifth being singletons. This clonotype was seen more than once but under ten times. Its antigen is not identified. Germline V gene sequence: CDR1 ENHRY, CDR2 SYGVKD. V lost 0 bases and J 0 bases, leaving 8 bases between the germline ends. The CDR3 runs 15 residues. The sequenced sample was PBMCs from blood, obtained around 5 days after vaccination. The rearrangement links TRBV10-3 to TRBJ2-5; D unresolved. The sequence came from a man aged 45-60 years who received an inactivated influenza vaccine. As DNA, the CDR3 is TGTGCCATCAGTGAGTCTAAGGTTAACCAAGAGACCCAGTACTTC. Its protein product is CAISESKVNQETQYF.